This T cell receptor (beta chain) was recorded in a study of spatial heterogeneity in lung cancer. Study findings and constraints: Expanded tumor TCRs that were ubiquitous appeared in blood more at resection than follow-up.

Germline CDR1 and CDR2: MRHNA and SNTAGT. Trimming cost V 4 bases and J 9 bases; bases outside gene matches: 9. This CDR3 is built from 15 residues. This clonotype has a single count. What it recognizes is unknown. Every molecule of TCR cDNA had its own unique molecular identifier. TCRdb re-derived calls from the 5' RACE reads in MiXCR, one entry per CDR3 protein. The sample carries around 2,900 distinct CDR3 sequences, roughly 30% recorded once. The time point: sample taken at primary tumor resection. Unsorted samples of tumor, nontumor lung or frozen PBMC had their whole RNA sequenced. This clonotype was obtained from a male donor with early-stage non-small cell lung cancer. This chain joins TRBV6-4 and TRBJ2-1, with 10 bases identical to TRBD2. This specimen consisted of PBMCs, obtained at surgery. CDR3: CASSGDSGGSGEQFF. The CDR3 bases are TGTGCCAGCAGTGGAGATAGCGGGGGGTCGGGTGAGCAGTTCTTC.